This T cell receptor beta chain was recorded in a study of shared clonotypes between healthy human individuals. Study background: CD8 memory received one plate per donor, CD8 naive two, CD4 memory three and CD4 naive three.

Sequencing used immunoSEQ multiplex PCR; TCRdb keeps in-frame clones, though not all of them. The table has roughly 1,800,000 clones, about 95% seen once. This CDR3 region has 15 residues. V lost 5 bases, J lost 2 bases, and 15 bases lay in between. Germline loops: CDR1 MGHDK, CDR2 SYGVNS. A word on this clone: The antigen is unknown.

Positively selected for CCR7, the CD45RO-negative cells used as naive CD8 cells excluded terminally differentiated effector memory CD45RA+ cells. Study-level results: Large depth notwithstanding, sorted-subset sequencing proved incomplete by rarefaction. Blood was the only sampled material, and tissue repertoires likely differ.

The sequence derives from a man younger than 35 in good health. Sequencing was performed on naive CD8+ T cells sorted from blood. This rearrangement joins TRBV25-1 to TRBJ1-2, with D perhaps matching TRBD1 (5 bases). The CDR3 bases are TGTGCCAGCAGTAAGCCCCGGGACGGCAACTATGGCTACACCTTC. Amino acids: CASSKPRDGNYGYTF.